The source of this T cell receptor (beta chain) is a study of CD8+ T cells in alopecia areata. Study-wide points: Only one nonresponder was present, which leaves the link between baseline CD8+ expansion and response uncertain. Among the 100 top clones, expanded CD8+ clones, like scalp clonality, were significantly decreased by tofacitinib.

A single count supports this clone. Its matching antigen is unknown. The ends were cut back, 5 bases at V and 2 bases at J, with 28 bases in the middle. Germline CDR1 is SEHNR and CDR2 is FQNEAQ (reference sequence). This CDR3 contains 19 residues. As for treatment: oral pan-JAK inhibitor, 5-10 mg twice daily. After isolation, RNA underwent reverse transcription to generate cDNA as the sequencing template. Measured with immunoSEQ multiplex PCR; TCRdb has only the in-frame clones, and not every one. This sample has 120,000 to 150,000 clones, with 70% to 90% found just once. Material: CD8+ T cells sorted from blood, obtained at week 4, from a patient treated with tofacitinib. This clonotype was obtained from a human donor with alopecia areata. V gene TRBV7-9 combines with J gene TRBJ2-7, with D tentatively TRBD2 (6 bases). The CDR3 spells CASSGPLGGTLMLTYEQYF. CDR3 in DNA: TGTGCCAGCAGCGGTCCTTTGGGAGGCACGCTAATGTTGACCTACGAGCAGTACTTC.